This T cell receptor beta chain was documented in a study of cytomegalovirus exposure and HLA in healthy donors. Amplification used 60 Vbeta primers and 13 Jbeta primers. Here immunoSEQ multiplex PCR was the method, and the copy in TCRdb shows in-frame clones only, minus some. The sample lists about 120,000 clones, 75% to 85% seen once, with 7.5% to 10% in the top ten. The TCR was taken from a female donor in good health and CMV-seropositive. The specimen sequenced was PBMCs.

DNA for the CDR3: TGTGCCAGCAGCCCAAGGGAGGCTGGGGCCAACGTCCTGACTTTC. This encodes CASSPREAGANVLTF. The gene calls are TRBV16 and TRBJ2-6; the D gene is possibly TRBD2 (6 bases). Germline V gives CDR1 KGHSY, CDR2 FQNENV. Trimming left V 4 bases short and J 2 bases short, with 9 bases between. This CDR3 contains 15 residues.